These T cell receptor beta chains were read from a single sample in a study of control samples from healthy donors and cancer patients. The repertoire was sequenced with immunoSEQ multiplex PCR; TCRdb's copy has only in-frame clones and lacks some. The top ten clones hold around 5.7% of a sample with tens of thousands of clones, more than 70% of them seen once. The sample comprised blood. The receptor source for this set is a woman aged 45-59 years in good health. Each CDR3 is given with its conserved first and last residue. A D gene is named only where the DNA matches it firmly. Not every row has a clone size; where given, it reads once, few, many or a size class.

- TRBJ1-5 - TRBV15 TGTGCCACCAGAGGGCTTGGAGGTCAGCCCCAGCATTTT CATRGLGGQPQHF
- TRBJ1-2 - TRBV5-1 TGCGCCAGCAGCTTGGTAGGGCAGGGGATAAATGGCTACACCTTC CASSLVGQGINGYTF
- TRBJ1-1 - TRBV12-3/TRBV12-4 TGTGCCAGCAGCGGTGAGATTACTGAAGCTTTCTTT CASSGEITEAFF
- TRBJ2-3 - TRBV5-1 TGCGCCAGCAGCTTGGCAGGGTATGGCGCAGATACGCAGTATTTT CASSLAGYGADTQYF
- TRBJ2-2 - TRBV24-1 TGTGCCACCGAGGGGGGGAACACCGGGGAGCTGTTTTTT CATEGGNTGELFF
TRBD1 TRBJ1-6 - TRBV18 TGTGCCAGCTCACTCGGGACAGGGAGGTCACCCCTCCACTTT CASSLGTGRSPLHF
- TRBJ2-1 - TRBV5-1 TGCGCCAGCAGCTTGTGGGTCGGCAATGAGCAGTTCTTC CASSLWVGNEQFF
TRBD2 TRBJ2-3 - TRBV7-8 TGTGCCAGCAGCTTAGAGGGGACTAGCGGGGGGGTTGGAGATACGCAGTATTTT CASSLEGTSGGVGDTQYF
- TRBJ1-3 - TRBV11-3 TGTGCCAGCACAACTACTGCCGGCCCTTCTCTACACACCATATATTTT CASTTTAGPSLHTIYF
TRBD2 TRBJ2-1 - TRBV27 TGTGCCAGCAGTCTTAGAGGACTAGCGGGAGAGCAGTTCTTC CASSLRGLAGEQFF
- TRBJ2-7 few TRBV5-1 TGCGCCAGCAGCGACCAGACAGCGGCCGAGCAGTACTTC CASSDQTAAEQYF
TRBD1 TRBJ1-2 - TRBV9 TGTGCCAGCAGCGGGGACAGGGTTAGCTACACCTTC CASSGDRVSYTF
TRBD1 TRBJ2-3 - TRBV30 TGTGCCTGGAGTACCACCAGGGGGGATACGCAGTATTTT CAWSTTRGDTQYF
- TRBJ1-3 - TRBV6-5 TGTGCCAGCAGTTACTCGCGCTCCCCAGAGGACACCATATATTTT CASSYSRSPEDTIYF
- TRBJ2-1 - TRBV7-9 TGTGCCAGCAGCTTAGTGAAAGGCAGAAGCAATGAGCAGTTCTTC CASSLVKGRSNEQFF
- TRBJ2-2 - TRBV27 TGTGCCAGCAGTTTTTGGCCGAGGGGCACCGGGGAGCTGTTTTTT CASSFWPRGTGELFF
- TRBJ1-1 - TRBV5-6 TGTGCCAGCAGCTTGTTTGTGAACACTGAAGCTTTCTTT CASSLFVNTEAFF
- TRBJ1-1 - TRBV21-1 TGTGCCAGCAGCAAACTACAGGGGGCGCAGGACACTGAAGCTTTCTTT CASSKLQGAQDTEAFF
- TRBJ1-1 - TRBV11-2 TGTGCCAGCAGCCTGCTATCCCGGAACACTGAAGCTTTCTTT CASSLLSRNTEAFF
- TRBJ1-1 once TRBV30 TGTGCCTGGAACACAGGATTGAACACTGAAGCTTTCTTT CAWNTGLNTEAFF
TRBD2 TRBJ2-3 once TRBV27 TGTGCCAGCATTAAGCGGGGGAACACAGATACGCAGTATTTT CASIKRGNTDTQYF
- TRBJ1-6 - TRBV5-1 TGCGCCAGCAGCTCCGAGGGGGTTGGTAATTCACCCCTCCACTTT CASSSEGVGNSPLHF
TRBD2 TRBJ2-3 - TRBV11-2 TGTGCCAGCAGCCCAGGGACTAGCGGGGATCTCCTCACAGATACGCAGTATTTT CASSPGTSGDLLTDTQYF
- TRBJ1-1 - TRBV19 TGTGCCAGTAGTCTGGATTCCCGGGGCACTGAAGCTTTCTTT CASSLDSRGTEAFF
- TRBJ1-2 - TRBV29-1 TGCAGCGTTGAAGAAACGGACTGGGATGGCTACACCTTC CSVEETDWDGYTF
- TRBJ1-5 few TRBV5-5 TGTGCCAGCAGCTTGGAATTATCATGGGAGGGTCATCAGCCCCAGCATTTT CASSLELSWEGHQPQHF
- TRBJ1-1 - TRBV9 TGTGCCAGCAGCGTCACTCTGGGGCCAGCTTTCTTT CASSVTLGPAFF
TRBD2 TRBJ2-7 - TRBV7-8 TGTGCCAGCTGGGGGGGGATTTACGAGCAGTACTTC CASWGGIYEQYF
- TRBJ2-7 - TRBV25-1 TGTGCCAGCAGTGAATCCCAGGGGGGCTCTATAGAGCAGTACTTC CASSESQGGSIEQYF
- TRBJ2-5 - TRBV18 TGTGCCAGCTCACCAGGGGAGACCCAGTACTTC CASSPGETQYF
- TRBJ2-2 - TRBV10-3 TGTGCCATCAGTGATTCGAACACCGGGGAGCTGTTTTTT CAISDSNTGELFF